The clone carrying this T cell receptor beta chain was observed a handful of times. The data were obtained in a study of blood T cell repertoires in COVID-19. Study background: Whether acute or convalescent, the COVID-19 samples came from the United States, Italy and Spain. T cells, B-cell-depleted T cells, or PBMCs supplied cDNA or gDNA.

This CDR3 has 15 residues. V gave up 6 bases and J gave up 8 bases; unmatched junction bases: 10. Looked up from germline, CDR1 is MNHEY and CDR2 is SVGAGI. Original processing methods: Cell counts per sample came from amplifying reference gene primers. Clones were sequenced by immunoSEQ multiplex PCR, and TCRdb holds only the in-frame ones, with some missing. V, J and clone size were drawn from that table, and D and trimming were deduced from the DNA. The sample records about 240,000 clones, approximately 78% being singletons. Sequencing was done on a sample of peripheral blood. The receptor was derived from a woman in her fifties or sixties with active or convalescent COVID-19. This chain joins TRBV6-5 and TRBJ1-4, with 9 bases lining up with TRBD1. The CDR3 DNA follows: TGTGCCAGCAGACGTACCATAGGGACAGGGGAAAAACTGTTTTTT. Amino acids: CASRRTIGTGEKLFF.